These 21 T cell receptor beta chains originate from one sample sequenced in a study of identical twins. TCRdb passed the 5' RACE reads through MiXCR, listing each CDR3 protein once. This table holds 280,000 or so distinct CDR3 sequences, 8% to 9% found once. This sample was also put to use in a study of yellow fever vaccine responses in identical twins.

What was sequenced was memory (CD45RO+) T cells sorted from blood. The origin of the receptors is a woman aged 18-29 years in good health.

This clonotype was detected many times. V usage is TRBV5-1 and J usage is TRBJ2-7; 13 bases are shared with TRBD2. CDR1 is SGHRS, CDR2 YFSETQ, per germline. The CDR3 loop spans 16 amino acids. The V and J ends lost 4 bases and 4 bases, in that order; junction bases with no gene match: 8. For the CDR3, the DNA is TGCGCCAGCAGCCCCAGGACTAGCGGGAGCGGTTACGAGCAGTACTTC. Its translation: CASSPRTSGSGYEQYF. Drawing the rest from reference TRBV5-1 and TRBJ2-7, the complete variable domain is KAGVTQTPRYLIKTRGQQVTLSCSPISGHRSVSWYQQTPGQGLQFLFEYFSETQRNKGNFPGRFSGRQFSNSRSEMNVSTLELGDSALYLCASSPRTSGSGYEQYFGPGTRLTVT.

Only a few counts were recorded for this clonotype. CDR3 in DNA: TGTGCCAGCAGTTCCCCGCGGACAGGGATCTATGGCTACACCTTC. Translation gives CASSSPRTGIYGYTF. The chain combines TRBV28 with TRBJ1-2, with 8 bases matching TRBD1. This CDR3 is 15 amino acids long. The trim removed 4 bases at V and 4 bases at J, leaving 8 bases unmatched. Germline assignment: CDR1 MDHEN and CDR2 SYDVKM.

This clonotype was detected many times. The rearrangement joins TRBV4-2 to TRBJ2-5; 8 bases fit TRBD2. Trimming cost V 4 bases and J 1 base; bases outside gene matches: 2. From germline, CDR1 is LGHNA and CDR2 YNFKEQ. The CDR3 is made up of 14 amino acids. The CDR3 sequence is CASSLSGTQETQYF. CDR3 bases: TGTGCCAGCAGCCTTAGCGGGACCCAAGAGACCCAGTACTTC.

This clonotype was seen a few times. J is TRBJ2-7 and V is TRBV5-8, with D perhaps assigned TRBD1 or TRBD2 (5 bases each). The germline V gene encodes CDR1 SGHTS and CDR2 YDEGEE. V was trimmed by 3 bases and J by 7 bases, leaving 17 bases between them. The CDR3 contains 14 residues. CDR3 sequence (DNA): TGTGCCAGCAGCTCGGGACCTCCCCTAGTTGAGCAGTACTTC. Protein: CASSSGPPLVEQYF.

A word on this clonotype: This sequence may be a read error, since a much larger clone differs from it by one base. The rearrangement joins TRBV7-2 to TRBJ2-1; unclear D gene. CDR3 length: 15 residues. Germline V gene sequence: CDR1 SGHTA, CDR2 FQGNSA. V was clipped by 4 bases and J by 8 bases, with 18 bases between them. The CDR3 DNA is TGTGCCAGCAGCTCAAGTCTCACCCCTCAGTATGAGCAGTTCTTC. Amino acid sequence: CASSSSLTPQYEQFF.

V and J are TRBV20-1 and TRBJ1-6, with TRBD1 as a possible D gene (6 bases). The germline V gene encodes CDR1 DFQATT and CDR2 SNEGSKA (reference sequence). The CDR3 totals 16 residues. Trimming removed 6 bases from V and 9 bases from J, with 24 bases in between. CDR3 amino acids: CSAPAGALGVISPLHF. The CDR3 nucleotides read TGCAGTGCCCCGGCGGGGGCGCTAGGGGTTATTTCACCCCTCCACTTT.

This clonotype came up many times. The V gene is TRBV5-1, the J gene TRBJ2-1; 7 nucleotides line up with TRBD1. Losses at the gene ends were 0 bases for V and 7 bases for J; bases not matched to a gene: 4. Germline-derived CDR1 and CDR2 are SGHRS and YFSETQ. The CDR3 length is 14 residues. Written as DNA, the CDR3 is TGCGCCAGCAGCTTGGAAAGGGGGCGGAATGAGCAGTTCTTC. Translating it yields CASSLERGRNEQFF.

This clonotype was counted only a few times. The chain is built from TRBV3-1 and TRBJ1-2, with a possible D match to TRBD1 (5 bases). Trimming shortened V by 2 bases and J by 2 bases, and 12 bases separated the two germline ends. The CDR3 covers 15 residues. From germline, CDR1 is LGHDT and CDR2 YNNKEL (reference sequence). CDR3 loop: CASSQLRVGNYGYTF. In DNA form, the CDR3 reads TGTGCCAGCAGCCAACTCAGGGTAGGAAACTATGGCTACACCTTC.

This chain joins TRBV4-2 and TRBJ2-3; maybe TRBD1 (7 bases). V was clipped by 2 bases and J by 4 bases, with 19 bases between them. The CDR3 is 17 residues long. The germline gives CDR1 LGHNA, CDR2 YNFKEQ. The CDR3 bases are TGTGCCAGCAGCCAAATAACGTCAGGGGGGTCGGCAGATACGCAGTATTTT. Translating it yields CASSQITSGGSADTQYF.

This clonotype was picked up many times. The chain carries TRBV11-2 and TRBJ2-1; a possible D gene is TRBD1 (5 bases). CDR1 and CDR2 (germline): SGHAT, FQNNGV. The V end was cut by 5 bases, the J end by 6 bases, with 8 bases between. The CDR3 is made up of 12 amino acids. CDR3 bases: TGTGCCAGCAGCCCTCAGGGCAATGAGCAGTTCTTC. Encoded protein: CASSPQGNEQFF.

This sequence joins TRBV7-8 and TRBJ1-2; the match to TRBD1 covers 7 bases. V was pared by 5 bases and J by 13 bases, with 16 bases of the junction left unmatched. CDR3 length equals 14 residues. Germline loops: CDR1 SGHVS, CDR2 FQNEAQ. This CDR3 reads CASSLSGTVTLGTF. The CDR3 region has the DNA TGTGCCAGCAGCCTCTCCGGGACAGTGACCCTCGGCACCTTC.

The J gene is TRBJ2-5, the V gene TRBV20-1; 7 bases map to TRBD2. CDR1 is DFQATT and CDR2 is SNEGSKA in the germline V gene (reference sequence). Trimming cost V 0 bases and J 1 base; bases outside gene matches: 2. This CDR3 has 14 residues. The CDR3 reads CSAREQRGQETQYF. The CDR3, as DNA: TGCAGTGCTAGAGAACAGCGGGGCCAAGAGACCCAGTACTTC.

At least ten counts were recorded for this clonotype. The genes are TRBV5-1 and TRBJ2-7, with TRBD1 as a possible D gene (5 bases). The length of the CDR3 is 13 residues. Germline V gene sequence: CDR1 SGHRS, CDR2 YFSETQ. Trimming took off 0 bases at V and 4 bases at J, with 8 bases between the two ends. The CDR3 reads CASSLGRDYEQYF. In DNA, the CDR3 is TGCGCCAGCAGCTTGGGCAGGGATTACGAGCAGTACTTC. Combining the CDR3 with reference TRBV5-1 and TRBJ2-7 gives the whole variable domain KAGVTQTPRYLIKTRGQQVTLSCSPISGHRSVSWYQQTPGQGLQFLFEYFSETQRNKGNFPGRFSGRQFSNSRSEMNVSTLELGDSALYLCASSLGRDYEQYFGPGTRLTVT.

This clonotype showed up many times. CDR3 nucleotide sequence: TGTGCCAGCAGCCTCAGACGCGACAGAGCAACTAATGAAAAACTGTTTTTT. It encodes CASSLRRDRATNEKLFF. The chain joins TRBV11-1 to TRBJ1-4, with a possible D match to TRBD1 (5 bases). This CDR3 is built from 17 residues. Germline V CDR1 and CDR2: SGHAT, FQDESV (reference sequence). V dropped 5 bases and J dropped 0 bases, with 16 bases sitting between them.

This clonotype appeared a few times. J is TRBJ1-2 and V is TRBV6-1; 8 bases agree with TRBD1. The V and J ends lost 6 bases and 4 bases, in that order; junction bases with no gene match: 10. CDR1 and CDR2 from the germline V gene are MNHNS and SASEGT. CDR3 length: 15 amino acids. CDR3 protein: CASSPTRTGIYGYTF. The CDR3, as DNA: TGTGCCAGCAGCCCCACACGGACAGGGATCTATGGCTACACCTTC.

This clonotype was observed a few times. The chain joins TRBV20-1 to TRBJ2-5; D gene unclear. In germline, CDR1 is DFQATT, CDR2 SNEGSKA (reference sequence). Trimming stripped 5 bases from V and 2 bases from J, with 9 bases between. The CDR3 is 12 amino acids. DNA for the CDR3: TGCAGTGCTCGGTTCGGGCAAGAGACCCAGTACTTC. Its protein product is CSARFGQETQYF.

This clonotype was observed many times. This chain connects TRBV20-1 to TRBJ2-5; 13 bases line up with TRBD2. V shed 6 bases and J 4 bases; nucleotides not matched to a gene: 8. Germline-derived CDR1 and CDR2 are DFQATT and SNEGSKA (reference sequence). The CDR3 has 15 amino acids. In nucleotides, the CDR3 is TGCAGTGCCCTTAGGACTAGCGGGAGTCGAGAGACCCAGTACTTC. This sequence encodes CSALRTSGSRETQYF.

This clonotype was picked up a small number of times. The chain uses TRBV27 and TRBJ2-5, with a tentative D call TRBD2 (5 bases). Trimming pared 5 bases from V and 5 bases from J, leaving 12 bases between. This CDR3 is built from 13 residues. The germline V gene encodes CDR1 MNHEY and CDR2 SMNVEV (reference sequence). As DNA, the CDR3 is TGTGCCAGCAGTATGGACTCCCAGGAGACCCAGTACTTC. Its protein is CASSMDSQETQYF.

This clonotype was detected only a few times. The V and J genes are TRBV29-1 and TRBJ2-7; the match to TRBD1 covers 7 bases. Germline CDR1 and CDR2: SQVTM and ANQGSEA. With 1 base clipped from V and 7 bases from J, the junction kept 7 bases outside the gene matches. The length of the CDR3 is 13 residues. CDR3 bases: TGCAGCGTTGAAGGGACAGGAGGCCCGGAGCAGTACTTC. This translates into CSVEGTGGPEQYF.

V and J are TRBV6-1 and TRBJ1-1; maybe TRBD1 (5 bases). CDR1 and CDR2 (germline): MNHNS, SASEGT. V was clipped by 5 bases and J by 2 bases, with 21 bases between them. The CDR3 runs to 17 residues. The CDR3 DNA follows: TGTGCCAGCAGTCGATCGGGACTCTTCGGGGTAAACACTGAAGCTTTCTTT. Translating it yields CASSRSGLFGVNTEAFF.

This clonotype was detected ten times or more. The chain couples TRBV15 to TRBJ2-2; 8 bases map to TRBD2. The CDR3 has 18 residues. Germline-derived CDR1 and CDR2 are LNHNV and YYDKDF (reference sequence). V trimming: 2 bases; J trimming: 2 bases; junction bases outside the gene matches: 10. The CDR3 nucleotides are TGTGCCACCAGCAGATCCTTGGGGCTAGCGGGTAACACCGGGGAGCTGTTTTTT. The encoded protein is CATSRSLGLAGNTGELFF.